The present T cell receptor (beta chain) was sequenced within a study of blood T cell repertoires in COVID-19 (dated by TCRdb to 2019 to 2021). Background on the whole study: The collaborator samples originated in the United States, Italy and Spain and spanned the acute and convalescent phases of COVID-19. The material from the prospective study consisted of cDNA or gDNA derived from T cells, B-cell-depleted T cells, or PBMCs. Deeply sampled blood TCRbeta repertoires from subjects exposed to, actively infected with, or recovered from COVID-19 were included in the dataset. The repertoires were released in a freely available public database intended as a resource for research on the immune response to SARS-CoV-2. The samples were drawn from two sources: the first 160 participants of the ongoing ImmuneRACE study, and 1,254 subjects contributed by 6 global collaborators. Nearly every sample came with metadata listing a de-identified subject ID, COVID-19 status, age in years and sex. HLA class I and class II types, where available, came from metadata supplied by the sample provider rather than from assay-based typing. The research as a whole found: Clinical and demographic metadata were provided uncurated, with the amount varying by source and participant.

In this sample, this clone turned up once. Its cognate antigen has yet to be identified. No quality values exist for individual bases; no much larger clone is one base distant. The immunoSEQ Assay, a bias-controlled multiplex PCR, was used to amplify TCRbeta CDR3 regions from genomic DNA. Turning to the authors' computational methods: The number of nucleated cells in each sample was estimated by amplification of reference gene primers within the assay. To quantify the absolute abundance of each unique TCRbeta CDR3 rearrangement, sequence reads were collapsed and filtered. For each sample, productive Simpson clonality was calculated as the square root of Simpson's diversity index over productive rearrangements. This is the immuneACCESS table as TCRdb keeps it, with only in-frame sequences that have V and J called. A part of the clones is gone; compared with another copy, unresolved V genes explain less than half, and the rest is unexplained. The V and J calls and clone size come from that table; D and trimming were worked out from the DNA. The sample records 18,000 or so clones, roughly 91% of which are singletons. Jointly, the top ten make up 7.2% of the sample.

Collaborating institutions collected whole blood in K2EDTA tubes following their own protocols. For TCRbeta analysis, collaborators shipped samples as frozen whole blood, isolated PBMCs, or DNA extracted from either of those sample types. Relative to germline, V is missing 7 bases and J is missing 3 bases, with 4 bases of the junction outside any gene match. The CDR3 spans 14 residues, from the cysteine through the phenylalanine. Just the 42-base CDR3 DNA is kept, in frame starting at base 1. For CDR1 and CDR2, the germline V gene (reference sequence) lists SGHKS and YYEKEE. The sequenced sample consisted of peripheral blood. The rearranged chain carries TRBV5-5 and TRBJ1-6; the junction holds 7 bases that match TRBD1. The sequence was collected from a human donor in a cohort sampled during active COVID-19. The DNA reads as follows: TGTGCCAGCGGTCAGGGGGGCTATAATTCACCCCTCCACTTT. This gives the protein CASGQGGYNSPLHF. With all but the CDR3 taken from the reference TRBV5-5 and TRBJ1-6 genes, the full variable domain is: DAGVTQSPTHLIKTRGQQVTLRCSPISGHKSVSWYQQVLGQGPQFIFQYYEKEERGRGNFPDRFSARQFPNYSSELNVNALLLGDSALYLCASGQGGYNSPLHFGNGTRLTVT.